The 19 T cell receptor beta chains listed next were all sequenced from one sample in a study of breast tumors, draining lymph nodes, adjacent tissues. Breast cancer patients provided tissue from their axillary draining lymph nodes. MiXCR was run by TCRdb on the multiplex PCR reads, yielding one entry per CDR3 protein. The sample lists roughly 120,000 distinct CDR3 sequences, 20% occurring once. The sequenced sample was axillary lymph node tissue. These receptors all come from a female donor with breast cancer. Some clones in this sample may be carry-over from other donors' samples.

This clonotype was observed once. Just one base apart from a much larger clone, this may be a read error. The final CDR3 position lacks the conserved phenylalanine or tryptophan, pointing to a likely read error. The chain couples TRBV10-2 to TRBJ1-4; D gene unclear. V was clipped by 6 bases and J by 5 bases, with 16 bases between them. Germline CDR1 and CDR2: WSHSY and SAAADI. This CDR3 is built from 15 residues. Here the CDR3 DNA reads TGCGCCAGCAGGGAGAGCGGGGATAAAAATGAAAAACTGTTTCTT. Translated, it gives CASRESGDKNEKLFL.

This chain links TRBV10-1 with TRBJ2-5, with 8 bases lining up with TRBD2. The V and J ends lost 3 bases and 5 bases, in that order; junction bases with no gene match: 8. Germline CDR1 is WNHNN and CDR2 is SYGVQD (reference sequence). The length of the CDR3 is 15 residues. The DNA of the CDR3 is TGCGCCAGCAGTGAAAGCTGCGGGGGGCCGGAGACCCAGTACTTC. As protein: CASSESCGGPETQYF.

Concerning this clonotype itself: A much larger clone differs by one base, so this may be a read error. The V call is TRBV5-5, the J call TRBJ2-3; D not certain. Germline V lookup: CDR1 SGHKS, CDR2 YYEKEE (reference sequence). V lost 1 base and J lost 11, with 11 bases in between. The CDR3 is 12 amino acids. CDR3 loop: CASSLWKNMQYF. Written as DNA, the CDR3 is TGTGCCAGCAGCTTGTGGAAGAATATGCAGTATTTT.

The CDR3 DNA reads as TGTGCCTGGAGCGATAGCGGGAATGGGCTCAGGGAGACCCAGTACTTC. The encoded protein is CAWSDSGNGLRETQYF. This chain joins TRBV30 and TRBJ2-5; 8 bases are a match to TRBD2. Germline CDR1 is GTSNPN and CDR2 is SVGIG (reference sequence). Losses at the gene ends were 3 bases for V and 5 bases for J; bases not matched to a gene: 14. CDR3 size: 16 residues.

This clonotype was picked up many times. The chain couples TRBV20-1 to TRBJ1-6; no clear D gene. The CDR3 length is 15 residues. V lost 0 bases to trimming and J lost 12 bases, with 18 bases between them. Germline V gives CDR1 DFQATT, CDR2 SNEGSKA (reference sequence). For the CDR3, the DNA is TGCAGTGCTAGAGATCTTAGGAACCCCGACCGACCCCTCCACTTT. Residues: CSARDLRNPDRPLHF.

The table lists this clonotype with many counts. The CDR3 DNA sequence: TGTGCCAGCAGTGTCCGTCGGACGCAGGAGACTGGGGCCAACGTCCTGACTTTC. Residues: CASSVRRTQETGANVLTF. The V gene is TRBV2, the J gene TRBJ2-6; the D is unclear. Germline assignment: CDR1 SNHLY and CDR2 FYNNEI. The CDR3 is made up of 18 amino acids. The V and J ends lost 4 bases and 2 bases respectively, with 18 bases between them. The whole variable domain, filled in from reference TRBV2 and TRBJ2-6, reads EPEVTQTPSHQVTQMGQEVILRCVPISNHLYFYWYRQILGQKVEFLVSFYNNEISEKSEIFDDQFSVERPDGSNFTLKIRSTKLEDSAMYFCASSVRRTQETGANVLTFGAGSRLTVL.

The table lists this clonotype with many counts. The gene calls are TRBV2 and TRBJ2-1; D uncertain. Germline loops: CDR1 SNHLY, CDR2 FYNNEI. Trimming left V 6 bases short and J 10 bases short, with 13 bases between. The CDR3 consists of 12 residues. The CDR3 DNA is TGTGCCAGCAGCCTCAATACCGGGGAGCAGTTCTTC. It codes for CASSLNTGEQFF.

The V gene is TRBV28, the J gene TRBJ1-2; 7 nucleotides match TRBD1. The germline V gene encodes CDR1 MDHEN and CDR2 SYDVKM. The CDR3 covers 15 residues. Trimming took 5 bases from V and 4 from J; bases not matched to a gene: 10. This chain's CDR3 is CASSLGYDRAYGYTF. DNA of the CDR3: TGTGCCAGCAGTCTGGGATATGACAGGGCCTATGGCTACACCTTC.

The table lists this clonotype with many counts. V usage is TRBV11-3 and J usage is TRBJ2-5; D unclear. The V end lost 3 bases, the J end lost 5 bases, and 10 bases lay between the germline ends. Germline assignment: CDR1 SGHNT and CDR2 YENEEA. The CDR3 runs to 13 residues. The chain's CDR3 is CASSLSAMETQYF. CDR3 in DNA: TGTGCCAGCAGCTTGTCAGCGATGGAGACCCAGTACTTC. The variable domain in full, completed from reference TRBV11-3 and TRBJ2-5, reads EAGVVQSPRYKIIEKKQPVAFWCNPISGHNTLYWYLQNLGQGPELLIRYENEEAVDDSQLPKDRFSAERLKGVDSTLKIQPAELGDSAVYLCASSLSAMETQYFGPGTRLLVL.

This clonotype was observed many times. This rearrangement joins TRBV20-1 to TRBJ2-3, with 8 positions matching TRBD1. CDR3 size: 17 residues. The germline gives CDR1 DFQATT, CDR2 SNEGSKA (reference sequence). V lost 4 bases and J lost 2; bases outside the gene matches: 14. The CDR3 loop is CSATPNRRDRHTDTQYF. The CDR3 DNA sequence: TGCAGTGCTACCCCGAACCGCCGGGACAGGCACACAGATACGCAGTATTTT.

This clonotype was detected many times. The CDR3 loop reads CASSLQARSTDTQYF. DNA for the CDR3: TGTGCCAGCAGCTTACAAGCGCGGAGCACAGATACGCAGTATTTT. The chain combines TRBV7-9 with TRBJ2-3; no definite D call. The length of the CDR3 is 15 residues. V shed 2 bases and J shed 0 bases, with 9 bases lying between them. CDR1 and CDR2 (germline): SEHNR, FQNEAQ (reference sequence).

As for this clonotype: A read error is possible here, since a much larger clone lies one base away. J is TRBJ2-5 and V is TRBV12-3 or TRBV12-4; no reliable D call. This CDR3 region has 14 residues. The CDR3 DNA sequence: TGTGCCAGCAGTTTTCGGCTAACCCAAGAGATCCAGTACTTC. This encodes CASSFRLTQEIQYF.

There are many counts of this clonotype. The chain couples TRBV9 to TRBJ2-5, with 10 nucleotides matching TRBD2. The CDR3 consists of 15 residues. V gave up 0 bases and J gave up 5 bases; unmatched junction bases: 4. CDR1 and CDR2 from the germline V gene are SGDLS and YYNGEE. The CDR3 is CASSVGAGGLETQYF. The DNA of the CDR3 is TGTGCCAGCAGCGTAGGAGCGGGGGGGCTTGAGACCCAGTACTTC.

This chain links TRBV11-2 with TRBJ2-1; 10 nucleotides match TRBD1. Losses at the gene ends were 4 bases for V and 4 bases for J; bases not matched to a gene: 7. The CDR3 extends over 16 amino acids. Germline loops: CDR1 SGHAT, CDR2 FQNNGV. This chain's CDR3 is CASSYAGTGDYNEQFF. In nucleotides, the CDR3 is TGTGCCAGCAGCTACGCCGGGACAGGGGATTACAATGAGCAGTTCTTC.

This clonotype was recorded many times. This rearrangement joins TRBV10-3 to TRBJ2-6, with 12 bases that match TRBD2. J lost 0 bases, V lost 10 bases, and 4 bases had no gene match. Per germline, CDR1 ENHRY and CDR2 SYGVKD. This CDR3 has 16 residues. As DNA, the CDR3 is TGTGCCAGTACTAGCGGGGGGAACTCTGGGGCCAACGTCCTGACTTTC. This gives the protein CASTSGGNSGANVLTF.

This clonotype was detected a few times. V and J are TRBV4-2 and TRBJ2-3, with a tentative D call TRBD2 (6 bases). Trimming took 1 base from V and 2 from J, leaving 7 bases between them. Looked up from germline, CDR1 is LGHNA and CDR2 is YNFKEQ. This CDR3 spans 14 amino acids. CDR3 nucleotide sequence: TGTGCCAGCAGCCAAGGACTAGTCACAGATACGCAGTATTTT. Residues: CASSQGLVTDTQYF.

This clonotype was seen many times. This chain links TRBV12-3 or TRBV12-4 with TRBJ1-4, with 7 bases lining up with TRBD1. The CDR3 totals 14 residues. Germline trimming cut 6 bases from V and 8 bases from J; bases unmatched to any gene: 9. The CDR3: CASRNTGVREKLFF. CDR3 coding DNA: TGTGCCAGCAGAAACACAGGGGTTCGAGAAAAACTGTTTTTT.

This clonotype showed up many times. V is TRBV7-3 and J is TRBJ2-3; tentatively, D is TRBD2 (5 bases). CDR3 length: 15 residues. V was shortened by 5 bases and J by 0 bases, with 12 bases between the two germline ends. From germline, CDR1 is SGHTA and CDR2 FQGTGA. CDR3 DNA sequence: TGTGCCAGCAGCCGCGGACTGGATAGCACAGATACGCAGTATTTT. Translated: CASSRGLDSTDTQYF. The whole variable domain, filled in from reference TRBV7-3 and TRBJ2-3, reads GAGVSQTPSNKVTEKGKYVELRCDPISGHTALYWYRQSLGQGPEFLIYFQGTGAADDSGLPNDRFFAVRPEGSVSTLKIQRTERGDSAVYLCASSRGLDSTDTQYFGPGTRLTVL.

This clonotype has a count of ten or more. The J gene is TRBJ2-1, the V gene TRBV6-5; the match to TRBD2 covers 10 bases. The CDR3 length is 15 residues. The trim removed 6 bases at V and 8 bases at J, leaving 10 bases unmatched. Germline V gene sequence: CDR1 MNHEY, CDR2 SVGAGI. The CDR3 nucleotides read TGTGCCAGCAGGGTCAGCGGGGGGGCTGTGTATGAGCAGTTCTTC. It yields the protein CASRVSGGAVYEQFF.